One sample yielded the 3 T cell receptor beta chains listed below, sequenced in a study of metastatic and nonmetastatic thyroid tumors. TCRdb re-called the PCR reads through MiXCR. The data contain some 16,000 clones, 24% of them singletons. Nobody among the patients had been given any treatment before thyroid surgery. The sequenced sample was tumor tissue. The receptors originated from a male donor with papillary thyroid cancer or a benign thyroid nodule (not recorded which). Some clones in this sample may be carry-over from other donors' samples.

The chain uses TRBV20-1 and TRBJ2-7, with D perhaps matching TRBD2 (5 bases). CDR1 DFQATT and CDR2 SNEGSKA come from the germline V gene (reference sequence). Trimming stripped 0 bases from V and 3 bases from J, with 12 bases between. The CDR3 is 14 residues long. Here the CDR3 reads CSARDQAEFYEQYF. The CDR3 DNA follows: TGCAGTGCTAGAGATCAAGCGGAGTTCTACGAGCAGTACTTC.

The chain couples TRBV27 to TRBJ2-7; 9 bases are shared with TRBD1. This CDR3 contains 17 residues. Trimming at V came to 6 bases and at J to 4 bases, leaving 16 bases not matched to a gene. Germline loops: CDR1 MNHEY, CDR2 SMNVEV (reference sequence). The CDR3 is CASRRSRDRDRAYEQYF. The DNA for the CDR3 is TGTGCCAGCAGACGGTCCCGGGACAGGGATCGGGCTTACGAGCAGTACTTC.

This clone was observed many times. The chain is built from TRBV24-1 and TRBJ2-5; 8 bases are a match to TRBD2. Trimming took 6 bases from V and 2 from J; bases not matched to a gene: 7. This CDR3 is 15 amino acids long. Germline CDR1 KGHDR, CDR2 SFDVKD. The chain's CDR3 is CATSSTGTRQETQYF. CDR3 in DNA: TGTGCCACCAGTTCGACCGGGACTAGACAAGAGACCCAGTACTTC.